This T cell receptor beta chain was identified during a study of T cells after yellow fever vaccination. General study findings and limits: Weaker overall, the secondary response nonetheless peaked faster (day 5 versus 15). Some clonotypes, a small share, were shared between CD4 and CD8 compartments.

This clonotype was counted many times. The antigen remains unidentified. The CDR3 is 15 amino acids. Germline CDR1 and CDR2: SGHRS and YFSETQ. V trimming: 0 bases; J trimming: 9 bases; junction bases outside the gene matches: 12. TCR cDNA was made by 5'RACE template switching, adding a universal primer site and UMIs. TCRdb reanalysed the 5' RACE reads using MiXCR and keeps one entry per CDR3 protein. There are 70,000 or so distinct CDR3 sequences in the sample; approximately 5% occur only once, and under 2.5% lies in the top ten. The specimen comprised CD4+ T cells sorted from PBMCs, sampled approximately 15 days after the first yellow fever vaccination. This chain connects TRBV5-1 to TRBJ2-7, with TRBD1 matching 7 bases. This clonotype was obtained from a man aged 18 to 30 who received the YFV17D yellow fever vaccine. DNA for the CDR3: TGCGCCAGCAGCTTGGCCGAGGGGGCCCTTAGGGGGCAGTACTTC. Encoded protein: CASSLAEGALRGQYF.